These 29 T cell receptor beta chains were all obtained from the same sample, sequenced in a study of T-cell reconstitution after alpha-beta-depleted transplantation in children. This sample's TCRbeta library carried unique molecular identifier barcodes. TCRdb reprocessed the PCR reads via MiXCR and lists one record per CDR3 protein. The data contain 200,000 to 250,000 distinct CDR3 sequences, under 9.5% of them singletons. The sample consisted of PBMCs, mostly from graft donor cells, taken 180 days after TCRalphabeta/CD19-depleted stem cell transplant. The receptors derive from a male patient younger than 18 who had a stem cell transplant for acute lymphoblastic leukemia, so the T cells may come from the graft donor.

This clonotype came up once. A much larger clone is a single base away; this may be a read error. This rearrangement joins TRBV5-6 to TRBJ1-1, with D tentatively TRBD1 (5 bases). This CDR3 comprises 15 residues. Germline V gene lookup returns CDR1 SGHDT and CDR2 YYEEEE. Between the trimmed V and J ends, which lost 4 bases and 0 bases, there was a span of 13 bases. DNA for the CDR3: TGTGCCAGCAGCGTCAGACAGATTATGAACACTGAAGCTTTCTTT. This gives the protein CASSVRQIMNTEAFF. The variable domain in full, completed from reference TRBV5-6 and TRBJ1-1, reads DAGVTQSPTHLIKTRGQQVTLRCSPKSGHDTVSWYQQALGQGPQFIFQYYEEEERQRGNFPDRFSGHQFPNYSSELNVNALLLGDSALYLCASSVRQIMNTEAFFGQGTRLTVV.

Comment on this clonotype: Since a much larger clone is just one base distant, this may be a read error. This rearrangement joins TRBV4-1 to TRBJ2-6; D not resolved. The CDR3 runs 14 residues. V was trimmed by 3 bases and J by 0 bases, leaving 3 bases between them. Germline values: CDR1 MGHRA, CDR2 YSYEKL. The CDR3 is CASSQLSGANVLTF. For the CDR3, the DNA is TGCGCCAGCAGCCAGCTCTCTGGGGCCAACGTCCTGACTTTC.

This clonotype was picked up many times. The chain joins TRBV27 to TRBJ2-3, with 7 bases identical to TRBD1. The CDR3 totals 14 residues. Unmatched junction bases numbered 8, after V lost 7 bases and J lost 4 bases. Germline lookup yields CDR1 MNHEY and CDR2 SMNVEV (reference sequence). CDR3 DNA sequence: TGTGCCAGCAACACCAACAGGGGCGCAGATACGCAGTATTTT. It is translated as CASNTNRGADTQYF.

This clonotype was detected many times. The rearrangement uses TRBV6-5 and TRBJ2-7; 10 bases match TRBD1. Germline lookup yields CDR1 MNHEY and CDR2 SVGAGI. The junction had 12 bases not matched to a gene; V was cut back by 0 bases and J by 10 bases. The CDR3 is made up of 16 amino acids. CDR3 in amino acids: CASSYSLSTGGARQYF. In nucleotides, the CDR3 is TGTGCCAGCAGTTACTCGCTCTCGACAGGGGGCGCCAGACAGTACTTC.

This clonotype came up many times. The CDR3 sequence: CASSLDKGWEQYF. CDR3 in DNA: TGTGCCAGCAGCTTAGACAAGGGGTGGGAGCAGTACTTC. The gene calls are TRBV7-2 and TRBJ2-7, with a weak D call TRBD1 (5 bases). The CDR3 covers 13 residues. CDR1 SGHTA and CDR2 FQGNSA come from the germline V gene. V lost 1 base and J lost 7, with 11 bases in between.

This clonotype appeared many times. J is TRBJ1-5 and V is TRBV20-1; 8 positions agree with TRBD1. CDR3 size: 14 residues. The V gene end was trimmed by 0 bases and the J gene end by 7 bases; junction bases not matched to a gene: 5. The V gene's germline CDR1 is DFQATT and CDR2 SNEGSKA (reference sequence). The CDR3 region is CSAREGQVGQPQHF. The CDR3 nucleotides are TGCAGTGCTAGAGAGGGACAGGTAGGACAGCCCCAGCATTTT.

In its sample, this clonotype was seen many times. The chain links TRBV12-3 or TRBV12-4 to TRBJ2-5, with 8 bases matching TRBD2. Trimming at V came to 5 bases and at J to 2 bases, leaving 4 bases not matched to a gene. There are 14 residues in the CDR3. Here the CDR3 DNA reads TGTGCCAGCAGTGAGACTAGCGTACAAGAGACCCAGTACTTC. Protein product: CASSETSVQETQYF.

This clonotype has ten or more counts. This rearrangement joins TRBV29-1 to TRBJ1-1; TRBD1 is a possible D gene (5 bases). The CDR3 covers 14 residues. V gave up 6 bases and J gave up 0 bases, with 14 bases separating them. Germline lookup yields CDR1 SQVTM and CDR2 ANQGSEA. The CDR3 region is CSVRGLFMNTEAFF. The DNA of the CDR3 is TGCAGCGTCCGGGGGTTATTCATGAACACTGAAGCTTTCTTT. Complete variable domain (other parts from reference TRBV29-1 and TRBJ1-1): SAVISQKPSRDICQRGTSLTIQCQVDSQVTMMFWYRQQPGQSLTLIATANQGSEATYESGFVIDKFPISRPNLTFSTLTVSNMSPEDSSIYLCSVRGLFMNTEAFFGQGTRLTVV.

This clonotype was recorded at least ten times. The chain is built from TRBV6-1 and TRBJ1-5, with no clear D. Germline CDR1 reads MNHNS; CDR2 reads SASEGT. The CDR3 runs 15 residues. V lost 3 bases and J lost 3, with 12 bases in between. CDR3 DNA sequence: TGTGCCAGCAGTGACGGGCGGGTCCACAATCAGCCCCAGCATTTT. Translating it yields CASSDGRVHNQPQHF.

This clonotype was picked up a small number of times. The chain joins TRBV15 to TRBJ2-7; D gene uncertain. Germline V gene lookup returns CDR1 LNHNV and CDR2 YYDKDF (reference sequence). The V end lost 0 bases, the J end lost 5 bases, and 11 bases lay between the germline ends. The CDR3 sequence is 14 residues long. CDR3 coding DNA: TGTGCCACCAGCAGAGATAGGCCAGGAGACGAGCAGTACTTC. Residues: CATSRDRPGDEQYF.

The chain has TRBV4-3 and TRBJ1-6, with D possibly matching TRBD1 (6 bases). Germline V CDR1 and CDR2: LGHNA, YSLEER. CDR3 length equals 16 residues. V lost 4 bases and J lost 9, with 19 bases in between. This CDR3 reads CASSRKGQHSPSPLHF. CDR3 bases: TGCGCCAGCAGCCGGAAAGGACAGCACTCCCCTTCACCCCTCCACTTT.

This clonotype came up many times. This chain joins TRBV29-1 and TRBJ2-5; TRBD1 matches 8 bases. The V and J ends lost 4 bases and 4 bases, in that order; junction bases with no gene match: 11. The CDR3 extends over 15 amino acids. The germline gives CDR1 SQVTM, CDR2 ANQGSEA. The CDR3 DNA follows: TGCAGCGTTGGGACAGGGTCTAGCGTAAGAGAGACCCAGTACTTC. It encodes CSVGTGSSVRETQYF.

This clonotype was counted many times. This could be a read error, since a much larger clone is one nucleotide away. The rearrangement joins TRBV28 to TRBJ1-2; a possible D gene is TRBD1 (6 bases). Trimming took off 2 bases at V and 5 bases at J, with 12 bases between the two ends. The CDR3 has 14 amino acids. Looked up from germline, CDR1 is MDHEN and CDR2 is SYDVKM. The CDR3, as DNA: TGTGCCAGCAGTTTAGGGGGCCGAGAGTATGGCTACACCTTC. Its protein is CASSLGGREYGYTF.

This clonotype was counted at least ten times. The genes are TRBV7-2 and TRBJ2-3; the D gene could be TRBD1 or TRBD2 (5 bases each). The V end lost 2 bases, the J end lost 1 base, and 13 bases lay between the germline ends. The CDR3 loop spans 16 amino acids. The V gene's germline CDR1 is SGHTA and CDR2 FQGNSA. The CDR3 spells CASSLRAMGGTDTQYF. The CDR3 DNA reads TGTGCCAGCAGCTTAAGAGCGATGGGGGGCACAGATACGCAGTATTTT.

This clonotype was seen at least ten times. The chain employs TRBV5-1 and TRBJ2-1; TRBD2 matches 15 bases. The CDR3 is 16 residues long. Germline loops: CDR1 SGHRS, CDR2 YFSETQ. V shed 4 bases and J 4 bases; nucleotides not matched to a gene: 3. The CDR3 spells CASSPGTSGRYNEQFF. In nucleotides, the CDR3 is TGCGCCAGCAGCCCCGGGACTAGCGGGAGGTACAATGAGCAGTTCTTC.

The table lists this clonotype with many counts. The rearrangement uses TRBV5-1 and TRBJ2-7, with a possible D match to TRBD1 (6 bases). The CDR3 is made up of 16 amino acids. Trimming took 3 bases from V and 3 from J, leaving 19 bases between them. Germline-derived CDR1 and CDR2 are SGHRS and YFSETQ. The CDR3 region is CASSWNRDTTLYEQYF. The CDR3 bases are TGCGCCAGCAGCTGGAACCGGGACACCACTCTCTACGAGCAGTACTTC.

This clonotype was counted at least ten times. This chain links TRBV7-9 with TRBJ2-1, with TRBD2 matching 12 bases. The CDR3 is made up of 14 amino acids. J was trimmed by 10 bases and V by 1 base; bases with no gene match: 2. Germline V CDR1 and CDR2: SEHNR, FQNEAQ (reference sequence). In nucleotides, the CDR3 is TGTGCCAGCAGCTTAGGACTAGCGGGGGAAGAGCAGTTCTTC. Encoded protein: CASSLGLAGEEQFF.

This clonotype was detected ten times or more. The chain carries TRBV20-1 and TRBJ1-2; possibly TRBD1 for D (6 bases). Germline lookup yields CDR1 DFQATT and CDR2 SNEGSKA (reference sequence). The CDR3 loop spans 12 amino acids. V lost 0 bases and J 6 bases, leaving 8 bases between the germline ends. CDR3 sequence reads: CSARDEGDGYTF. CDR3 bases: TGCAGTGCTAGAGATGAGGGGGATGGCTACACCTTC.

This clonotype showed up just a few times. The gene calls are TRBV11-1 and TRBJ2-3, with 7 bases aligning to TRBD1. CDR3 length equals 18 residues. The V gene end was trimmed by 5 bases and the J gene end by 0 bases; junction bases not matched to a gene: 14. Germline values: CDR1 SGHAT, CDR2 FQDESV (reference sequence). CDR3 protein: CASSVRGQALSSTDTQYF. DNA for the CDR3: TGTGCCAGCAGCGTAAGGGGGCAGGCCCTCTCTAGCACAGATACGCAGTATTTT. Complete variable domain (other parts from reference TRBV11-1 and TRBJ2-3): EAEVAQSPRYKITEKSQAVAFWCDPISGHATLYWYRQILGQGPELLVQFQDESVVDDSQLPKDRFSAERLKGVDSTLKIQPAELGDSAMYLCASSVRGQALSSTDTQYFGPGTRLTVL.

This clonotype has a count of ten or more. This CDR3 reads CSAALGAERNQPQHF. The CDR3 coding sequence is TGCAGTGCCGCCCTGGGAGCGGAGAGGAATCAGCCCCAGCATTTT. The gene calls are TRBV20-1 and TRBJ1-5, with no clear D. This CDR3 comprises 15 residues. V was cut by 6 bases and J by 4 bases, with 19 bases left in between. Germline V gives CDR1 DFQATT, CDR2 SNEGSKA (reference sequence).

The chain couples TRBV19 to TRBJ2-5; maybe TRBD1 (6 bases). The CDR3 spans 13 residues. The germline gives CDR1 LNHDA, CDR2 SQIVND (reference sequence). The ends were cut back, 5 bases at V and 4 bases at J, with 11 bases in the middle. The CDR3 DNA follows: TGTGCCAGTAGTCCACAGGGCCTAGAGACCCAGTACTTC. It is translated as CASSPQGLETQYF.

At least ten counts were recorded for this clonotype. V gene TRBV6-1 combines with J gene TRBJ2-1; 10 positions match TRBD1. The CDR3 totals 16 residues. V lost 4 bases, J lost 3 bases, and 6 bases stayed unmatched. CDR1 is MNHNS and CDR2 is SASEGT in the germline V gene. CDR3 nucleotides: TGTGCCAGCAGTGGAAGGACAGGGGGGGACTACAATGAGCAGTTCTTC. This sequence encodes CASSGRTGGDYNEQFF.

The sample holds many counts of this clonotype. The chain carries TRBV25-1 and TRBJ2-3; a possible D gene is TRBD1 (5 bases). The CDR3 covers 17 residues. The V end lost 1 base, the J end lost 2 bases, and 16 bases lay between the germline ends. Germline V gene sequence: CDR1 MGHDK, CDR2 SYGVNS. The CDR3 DNA reads as TGTGCCAGCAGTGAATTGGAAGGACAACAAGACACAGATACGCAGTATTTT. The encoded protein is CASSELEGQQDTDTQYF. Filled out from reference TRBV25-1 and TRBJ2-3, the complete variable domain reads EADIYQTPRYLVIGTGKKITLECSQTMGHDKMYWYQQDPGMELHLIHYSYGVNSTEKGDLSSESTVSRIRTEHFPLTLESARPSHTSQYLCASSELEGQQDTDTQYFGPGTRLTVL.

A single count supports this clonotype. This chain links TRBV18 with TRBJ2-1; possibly TRBD2 for D (7 bases). CDR1 KGHSH and CDR2 LQKENI come from the germline V gene. V was pared by 3 bases and J by 9 bases, with 27 bases between. The CDR3 sequence is 18 residues long. CDR3 in DNA: TGTGCCAGCTCACCTCCTCTACTAGCGCGGGGGCAGAAGGGTGAGCAGTTCTTC. This sequence encodes CASSPPLLARGQKGEQFF.

This clonotype was counted at least ten times. The V call is TRBV5-1, the J call TRBJ1-1, with 9 positions matching TRBD1. The J segment lost 1 base and the V segment lost 3 bases, leaving 7 bases of the junction unmatched. This CDR3 is built from 16 residues. Per the germline V gene, CDR1 is SGHRS and CDR2 is YFSETQ. CDR3 nucleotides: TGCGCCAGCAGCTCCGGACAGGGGATTTGGAACACTGAAGCTTTCTTT. Protein: CASSSGQGIWNTEAFF.

In its sample, this clonotype was seen many times. V is TRBV5-8 and J is TRBJ2-1, with 8 nucleotides matching TRBD2. The germline V gene has CDR1 SGHTS and CDR2 YDEGEE. Germline trimming cut 0 bases from V and 1 base from J; bases unmatched to any gene: 9. CDR3 length: 18 amino acids. The chain's CDR3 is CASSLVVGGGRSYNEQFF. The CDR3 DNA follows: TGTGCCAGCAGCTTGGTGGTCGGGGGCGGGAGGTCCTACAATGAGCAGTTCTTC. The full variable domain, in which reference TRBV5-8 and TRBJ2-1 provide the parts outside the CDR3, is EAGVTQSPTHLIKTRGQQATLRCSPISGHTSVYWYQQALGLGLQFLLWYDEGEERNRGNFPPRFSGRQFPNYSSELNVNALELEDSALYLCASSLVVGGGRSYNEQFFGPGTRLTVL.

This clonotype has at least ten counts. The chain employs TRBV2 and TRBJ2-7; D is undetermined. With 8 bases removed from V and 3 bases from J, the gap between germline ends came to 5 bases. The CDR3 covers 10 residues. CDR1 and CDR2 (germline): SNHLY, FYNNEI. CDR3 residues: CASRVYEQYF. As DNA, the CDR3 is TGTGCCAGCCGAGTCTACGAGCAGTACTTC.

This clonotype occurred many times. The chain links TRBV29-1 to TRBJ2-3; D is perhaps TRBD2 (6 bases). Trimming took off 0 bases at V and 7 bases at J, with 17 bases between the two ends. The CDR3 loop spans 15 amino acids. In germline, CDR1 is SQVTM, CDR2 ANQGSEA. The CDR3 protein is CSVEDGKLAGHTQYF. As DNA, the CDR3 is TGCAGCGTTGAAGACGGGAAACTAGCTGGGCATACGCAGTATTTT.

This clonotype was counted ten times or more. This rearrangement joins TRBV25-1 to TRBJ2-7, with TRBD1 identical over 10 bases. The CDR3 is 15 residues long. J gave up 4 bases and V 6 bases, and 9 bases lay outside the gene matches. The V gene's germline CDR1 is MGHDK and CDR2 SYGVNS. The CDR3, as DNA: TGTGCCAGCAGCAACTGGGACAGGGGTGGATACGAGCAGTACTTC. Protein: CASSNWDRGGYEQYF.